These 29 T cell receptor beta chains were sequenced from one sample in a study of blood T cell repertoires in COVID-19. Data came from immunoSEQ multiplex PCR; TCRdb stores just in-frame clones and leaves some out. The sample comprises more than 250,000 clones, about four fifths of which are singletons, and about 1.2% rests with the top ten. Sequenced input: peripheral blood. The receptors here all came from a woman aged 45-60 years with acute or convalescent COVID-19.

The rearrangement uses TRBV11-2 and TRBJ2-1; D might be TRBD2 (7 bases). The ends were cut back, 5 bases at V and 10 bases at J, with 18 bases in the middle. This CDR3 region has 14 residues. Germline CDR1 and CDR2: SGHAT and FQNNGV. The DNA of the CDR3 is TGTGCCAGCAGCGTCCGGGACTACCAGGGGGAGCAGTTCTTC. It is translated as CASSVRDYQGEQFF. Combining the CDR3 with reference TRBV11-2 and TRBJ2-1 gives the whole variable domain EAGVAQSPRYKIIEKRQSVAFWCNPISGHATLYWYQQILGQGPKLLIQFQNNGVVDDSQLPKDRFSAERLKGVDSTLKIQPAKLEDSAVYLCASSVRDYQGEQFFGPGTRLTVL.

The V and J genes are TRBV4-2 and TRBJ2-7; maybe TRBD1 (5 bases). The CDR3 loop spans 12 amino acids. Per the germline V gene, CDR1 is LGHNA and CDR2 is YNFKEQ. V was cut by 3 bases and J by 5 bases, with 8 bases left in between. CDR3 DNA sequence: TGTGCCAGCAGCCAGCCAGGGAACGAGCAGTACTTC. It translates to CASSQPGNEQYF.

This rearrangement joins TRBV7-2 to TRBJ2-1, with unresolved D. The V and J ends lost 6 bases and 8 bases respectively, with 17 bases between them. The CDR3 has 14 amino acids. CDR1 and CDR2 from the germline V gene are SGHTA and FQGNSA. CDR3 coding DNA: TGTGCCAGCAGTTCCCTGGGCCGGTCGGATGAGCAGTTCTTC. The encoded protein is CASSSLGRSDEQFF.

Here the CDR3 reads CATRTGPTEAFF. CDR3 nucleotides: TGTGCCACGCGGACAGGCCCCACTGAAGCTTTCTTT. This chain connects TRBV10-3 to TRBJ1-1, with 7 bases identical to TRBD1. The CDR3 is 12 residues long. The V gene end was trimmed by 10 bases and the J gene end by 4 bases; junction bases not matched to a gene: 6. The germline V gene encodes CDR1 ENHRY and CDR2 SYGVKD.

The rearrangement uses TRBV2 and TRBJ1-4; a possible D gene is TRBD1 (6 bases). CDR3 length equals 13 residues. The germline V gene encodes CDR1 SNHLY and CDR2 FYNNEI. V was pared by 6 bases and J by 5 bases, with 10 bases between. The CDR3 here is CASRLDRNEKLFF. CDR3 coding DNA: TGTGCCAGCAGATTGGACAGAAATGAAAAACTGTTTTTT.

The chain joins TRBV29-1 to TRBJ1-2; possibly TRBD1 for D (5 bases). Germline CDR1 and CDR2: SQVTM and ANQGSEA. V was trimmed by 5 bases and J by 3 bases, leaving 13 bases between them. This CDR3 region has 13 residues. The CDR3 loop is CSVKEGFDYGYTF. The CDR3 coding sequence is TGCAGCGTTAAGGAGGGGTTCGACTATGGCTACACCTTC.

This chain connects TRBV18 to TRBJ1-6; D is perhaps TRBD1 (5 bases). The CDR3 sequence is 16 residues long. Germline CDR1 KGHSH, CDR2 LQKENI. V lost 2 bases and J 6 bases, leaving 14 bases between the germline ends. CDR3 in amino acids: CASSPWFKGSNSPLHF. The CDR3 DNA is TGTGCCAGCTCACCATGGTTTAAGGGGTCTAATTCACCCCTCCACTTT.

The V and J genes are TRBV24-1 and TRBJ2-2, with D possibly being TRBD1 (6 bases). Germline CDR1 KGHDR, CDR2 SFDVKD. Trimming stripped 6 bases from V and 5 bases from J, with 12 bases between. The CDR3 is made up of 14 amino acids. CDR3 in DNA: TGTGCCACCAGTCCAGGGGCAGGGACCGGGGAGCTGTTTTTT. It is translated as CATSPGAGTGELFF.

The chain links TRBV6-2 or TRBV6-3 to TRBJ2-3, with 7 bases that match TRBD2. Trimming took 4 bases from V and 2 from J; bases not matched to a gene: 12. The length of the CDR3 is 17 residues. CDR1 is MNHEY, CDR2 SVGEGT, per germline. The CDR3 bases are TGTGCCAGCAGTTCGCGCGGGAGCCCTTCAAACACAGATACGCAGTATTTT. This codes for CASSSRGSPSNTDTQYF.

The chain couples TRBV5-8 to TRBJ1-1; 9 bases are a match to TRBD1. This CDR3 comprises 13 residues. Germline CDR1 is SGHTS and CDR2 is YDEGEE. Trimming at V came to 5 bases and at J to 10 bases, leaving 9 bases not matched to a gene. The CDR3 region is CASSRRTGERAFF. The CDR3 nucleotides are TGTGCCAGCAGTCGTAGGACAGGGGAGCGAGCTTTCTTT.

The rearrangement uses TRBV3-1 (or the pseudogene TRBV3-2) and TRBJ1-4; D is unclear. CDR1 LGHDT and CDR2 YNNKEL come from the germline V gene (reference sequence). This CDR3 is 17 amino acids long. V was pared by 0 bases and J by 0 bases, with 11 bases between. CDR3 coding DNA: TGTGCCAGCAGCCAAGACCGGACTTATGCAACTAATGAAAAACTGTTTTTT. It specifies CASSQDRTYATNEKLFF.

The chain joins TRBV6-5 to TRBJ2-5; 9 nucleotides line up with TRBD2. There are 16 residues in the CDR3. Trimming removed 4 bases from V and 2 bases from J; junction bases left unmatched: 8. Per germline, CDR1 MNHEY and CDR2 SVGAGI. CDR3: CASSSPAAGGQETQYF. The CDR3 nucleotides are TGTGCCAGCAGTTCCCCCGCCGCGGGGGGGCAAGAGACCCAGTACTTC.

The V gene is TRBV5-1, the J gene TRBJ1-1; 10 bases fit TRBD1. Germline V lookup: CDR1 SGHRS, CDR2 YFSETQ. This CDR3 contains 14 residues. V lost 5 bases to trimming and J lost 4 bases; unmatched junction nucleotides: 5. CDR3 residues: CASRPGQGGTEAFF. The CDR3 DNA reads TGCGCCAGCAGACCAGGACAGGGGGGCACTGAAGCTTTCTTT.

The rearrangement links TRBV7-9 to TRBJ1-4; perhaps TRBD1 as D (6 bases). The CDR3 has 15 residues. Germline values: CDR1 SEHNR, CDR2 FQNEAQ (reference sequence). V was clipped by 2 bases and J by 6 bases, with 13 bases between them. CDR3 region: CASSLNWDTYEKLFF. The CDR3 DNA is TGTGCCAGCAGCTTAAATTGGGACACCTATGAAAAACTGTTTTTT.

In DNA form, the CDR3 reads TGTGCCGCCGGCGGGTGGCGGGACACCGGGGAGCTGTTTTTT. Its translation: CAAGGWRDTGELFF. The chain employs TRBV24-1 and TRBJ2-2; the D gene is possibly TRBD2 (5 bases). Germline values: CDR1 KGHDR, CDR2 SFDVKD. V lost 12 bases, J lost 3 bases, and 16 bases lay in between. The CDR3 runs to 14 residues.

As concerns this clone: The same CDR3 also results from other DNA sequences found in this sample. V usage is TRBV2 and J usage is TRBJ1-6; no clear D gene. CDR1 is SNHLY and CDR2 is FYNNEI in the germline V gene. Trimming cost V 8 bases and J 5 bases, with 13 bases left between them. The CDR3 is 14 amino acids. CDR3 nucleotide sequence: TGTGCCAGCTCGGGGAGGACGGATAATTCACCCCTCCACTTT. As protein: CASSGRTDNSPLHF.

This chain joins TRBV2 and TRBJ2-3; TRBD2 matches at 11 bases. The germline gives CDR1 SNHLY, CDR2 FYNNEI. There are 18 residues in the CDR3. V was clipped by 8 bases and J by 1 base; unmatched bases: 14. This CDR3 reads CASRWWASGGLGTDTQYF. The CDR3 nucleotides read TGTGCCAGCCGGTGGTGGGCTAGCGGGGGGCTGGGCACAGATACGCAGTATTTT.

This clone showed up just a few times. V and J are TRBV11-2 and TRBJ1-2; 7 bases are shared with TRBD1. CDR3 length equals 14 residues. Germline V lookup: CDR1 SGHAT, CDR2 FQNNGV. V lost 5 bases, J lost 8 bases, and 11 bases stayed unmatched. DNA for the CDR3: TGTGCCAGCAGCCTCGACAGGGCAATTTGGGGCTACACCTTC. It codes for CASSLDRAIWGYTF.

The chain combines TRBV24-1 with TRBJ2-1; 14 positions agree with TRBD2. This CDR3 region has 15 residues. Losses at the gene ends were 3 bases for V and 13 bases for J; bases not matched to a gene: 7. CDR1 and CDR2 from the germline V gene are KGHDR and SFDVKD. CDR3 sequence reads: CATSDPTTSGREQFF. The CDR3, as DNA: TGTGCCACCAGTGATCCAACGACTAGCGGGAGGGAACAGTTCTTC.

This clone has just a few counts. The genes are TRBV6-1 and TRBJ2-7; maybe TRBD1 (5 bases). Per germline, CDR1 MNHNS and CDR2 SASEGT. V was shortened by 2 bases and J by 6 bases, with 11 bases between the two germline ends. This CDR3 spans 13 amino acids. CDR3 region: CASSEQGRSEQYV. DNA of the CDR3: TGTGCCAGCAGTGAACAGGGAAGAAGCGAGCAGTACGTC.

This chain uses TRBV9 with TRBJ2-1; tentatively, D is TRBD1 (6 bases). V was shortened by 4 bases and J by 6 bases, with 20 bases between the two germline ends. This CDR3 has 16 residues. Per the germline V gene, CDR1 is SGDLS and CDR2 is YYNGEE. The CDR3 nucleotides are TGTGCCAGCAGCCCCAGGGGTGGATCGTCAGGCAATGAGCAGTTCTTC. It is translated as CASSPRGGSSGNEQFF.

The rearrangement uses TRBV6-1 and TRBJ2-7, with 9 bases aligning to TRBD1. This CDR3 comprises 15 residues. Losses at the gene ends were 1 base for V and 3 bases for J; bases not matched to a gene: 4. CDR1 MNHNS and CDR2 SASEGT come from the germline V gene. CDR3 sequence reads: CASSEGWTGVYEQYV. The CDR3 DNA follows: TGTGCCAGCAGTGAAGGGTGGACAGGGGTCTACGAGCAGTACGTC.

This sequence joins TRBV4-1 and TRBJ2-3; possible D gene TRBD2, 5 bases. Per germline, CDR1 MGHRA and CDR2 YSYEKL. V was pared by 4 bases and J by 3 bases, with 11 bases between. The CDR3 has 14 residues. This CDR3 is CASSPDWRTDTQYF. For the CDR3, the DNA is TGCGCCAGCAGCCCGGACTGGCGTACAGATACGCAGTATTTT.

The chain combines TRBV10-3 with TRBJ2-1; the match to TRBD2 covers 10 bases. V was clipped by 4 bases and J by 8 bases; unmatched bases: 14. The CDR3 length is 17 residues. In germline, CDR1 is ENHRY, CDR2 SYGVKD. This CDR3 is CAISVGGASGSGDEQFF. The CDR3 region has the DNA TGTGCCATCAGTGTGGGAGGGGCTAGCGGGAGTGGGGATGAGCAGTTCTTC.

The chain joins TRBV19 to TRBJ1-1, with D hard to call. Trimming shortened V by 6 bases and J by 0 bases, and 20 bases separated the two germline ends. The CDR3 spans 17 residues. CDR1 and CDR2 from the germline V gene are LNHDA and SQIVND (reference sequence). The CDR3 loop is CASRGIVGSVMNTEAFF. DNA of the CDR3: TGTGCCAGTAGAGGGATCGTGGGGAGCGTAATGAACACTGAAGCTTTCTTT.

V usage is TRBV18 and J usage is TRBJ2-3, with 10 bases fitting TRBD1. CDR1 and CDR2 (germline): KGHSH, LQKENI. The CDR3 contains 16 residues. V was pared by 5 bases and J by 4 bases, with 9 bases of the junction left unmatched. The DNA of the CDR3 is TGTGCCAGCTCATCCGGACAGGGGGGGTTCGCAGATACGCAGTATTTT. Encoded protein: CASSSGQGGFADTQYF. Combining the CDR3 with reference TRBV18 and TRBJ2-3 gives the whole variable domain NAGVMQNPRHLVRRRGQEARLRCSPMKGHSHVYWYRQLPEEGLKFMVYLQKENIIDESGMPKERFSAEFPKEGPSILRIQQVVRGDSAAYFCASSSGQGGFADTQYFGPGTRLTVL.

The V call is TRBV18, the J call TRBJ2-1, with TRBD1 identical over 10 bases. The CDR3 contains 13 residues. Germline-derived CDR1 and CDR2 are KGHSH and LQKENI. Trimming at V came to 3 bases and at J to 8 bases, leaving 1 base not matched to a gene. This chain's CDR3 is CASSPGQGDEQFF. CDR3 bases: TGTGCCAGCTCACCCGGACAGGGGGATGAGCAGTTCTTC.

This chain joins TRBV5-5 and TRBJ2-7; 9 nucleotides match TRBD2. Germline lookup yields CDR1 SGHKS and CDR2 YYEKEE (reference sequence). The ends lost 2 bases at V and 7 bases at J; junction bases unmatched: 10. The CDR3 runs 15 residues. Here the CDR3 DNA reads TGTGCCAGCAGCTTTGCCGGGACTAGCCTCGGGGAGCAGTACGTC. Translation gives CASSFAGTSLGEQYV.

The chain is built from TRBV6-5 and TRBJ1-1, with no clear D. The V gene lost 5 bases and the J gene lost 1 base, with 14 bases spanning the gap. The CDR3 length is 15 residues. Germline values: CDR1 MNHEY, CDR2 SVGAGI. CDR3 region: CASSRALEGNTEAFF. The CDR3 coding sequence is TGTGCCAGCAGTAGGGCCCTAGAGGGGAACACTGAAGCTTTCTTT.